Listed below are T cell receptor beta chains from one sample, sequenced in a study of cytomegalovirus exposure and HLA in healthy donors. TCRdb's table, derived via immunoSEQ multiplex PCR, lists solely in-frame clones and lacks some. The repertoire holds some 110,000 clones, with about 82% as singletons. The material sequenced was PBMCs. These receptors originate from a man younger than 35 in good health and CMV-seronegative. Each CDR3 is given with its conserved first and last residue. The D gene is left open where the match is weak. The listing skips clone size in some rows; elsewhere it reads once, few, many or a size class.

size: .
J: TRBJ1-5
D: TRBD1
V: TRBV2
CDR3: CASGGQGGDQPQHF
DNA: TGTGCCAGCGGGGGACAGGGAGGAGACCAGCCCCAGCATTTT

size: .
J: TRBJ1-2
D: .
V: TRBV30
CDR3: CAWSQYRQYYGYTF
DNA: TGTGCCTGGAGTCAATACAGACAGTACTATGGCTACACCTTC

size: many
J: TRBJ1-5
D: TRBD1
V: TRBV27
CDR3: CASSPTGVGQPQHF
DNA: TGTGCCAGCAGTCCTACAGGGGTAGGTCAGCCCCAGCATTTT

size: .
J: TRBJ2-7
D: TRBD1
V: TRBV6-6
CDR3: CASRGQQDEQYF
DNA: TGTGCCAGCAGGGGACAGCAGGACGAGCAGTACTTC

size: .
J: TRBJ2-7
D: TRBD2
V: TRBV10-3
CDR3: CAISESRGVAGQPILSYEQYF
DNA: TGTGCCATCAGTGAGTCGAGGGGTGTAGCGGGGCAACCGATCCTGTCCTACGAGCAGTACTTC

size: .
J: TRBJ1-6
D: .
V: TRBV7-2
CDR3: CASSLIAGINSPLHF
DNA: TGTGCCAGCAGCTTGATAGCAGGGATTAATTCACCCCTCCACTTT

size: .
J: TRBJ1-4
D: .
V: TRBV19
CDR3: CASRPRQVTFGEKLFF
DNA: TGTGCCAGCAGGCCGAGACAGGTGACGTTCGGTGAAAAACTGTTTTTT

size: .
J: TRBJ2-1
D: .
V: TRBV6-5
CDR3: CASRRGQSSYNEQFF
DNA: TGTGCCAGCCGGCGGGGACAGAGCTCCTACAATGAGCAGTTCTTC

size: .
J: TRBJ2-7
D: TRBD1
V: TRBV2
CDR3: CASMGRGTLEQYF
DNA: TGTGCCAGCATGGGCAGGGGGACGCTCGAGCAGTACTTC

size: .
J: TRBJ1-6
D: .
V: TRBV11-2
CDR3: CASTPEGASPLHF
DNA: TGTGCCAGCACCCCCGAGGGCGCCTCACCCCTCCACTTT

size: .
J: TRBJ1-2
D: .
V: TRBV6-1
CDR3: CASSEFMGQSNYGYTF
DNA: TGTGCCAGCAGTGAATTCATGGGGCAGTCTAACTATGGCTACACCTTC

size: .
J: TRBJ2-7
D: TRBD1
V: TRBV6-1
CDR3: CASSLRTGYSYEQYF
DNA: TGTGCCAGCAGCCTACGGACAGGGTACTCCTACGAGCAGTACTTC

size: .
J: TRBJ2-1
D: TRBD2
V: TRBV5-1
CDR3: CASSLRRLAGVNEQFF
DNA: TGCGCCAGCAGCTTAAGGAGGCTAGCGGGAGTCAATGAGCAGTTCTTC

size: .
J: TRBJ1-2
D: .
V: TRBV5-6
CDR3: CASTQNGLRRDGYTF
DNA: TGTGCCAGCACACAGAACGGACTCCGAAGGGATGGCTACACCTTC

size: .
J: TRBJ1-4
D: .
V: TRBV7-6
CDR3: CASSPGDASNEKLFF
DNA: TGTGCCAGCAGCCCGGGGGACGCCTCTAATGAAAAACTGTTTTTT

size: .
J: TRBJ1-6
D: .
V: TRBV9
CDR3: CASSVGGTPINSPLHF
DNA: TGTGCCAGCAGCGTAGGAGGGACACCGATTAATTCACCCCTCCACTTT

size: .
J: TRBJ2-7
D: .
V: TRBV6-1
CDR3: CASSEAWAGRSYEQYF
DNA: TGTGCCAGCAGTGAGGCGTGGGCAGGGCGCTCCTACGAGCAGTACTTC

size: .
J: TRBJ2-7
D: .
V: TRBV6-1
CDR3: CASFLYEQYF
DNA: TGTGCCAGCTTCCTCTACGAGCAGTACTTC

size: .
J: TRBJ2-7
D: .
V: TRBV27
CDR3: CASSFRAGTPYEQYF
DNA: TGTGCCAGCAGTTTCCGGGCAGGGACTCCCTACGAGCAGTACTTC

size: .
J: TRBJ2-3
D: TRBD2
V: TRBV27
CDR3: CASSFLRGLAADTQYF
DNA: TGTGCCAGCAGTTTTTTGAGAGGACTAGCGGCAGATACGCAGTATTTT

size: .
J: TRBJ1-2
D: TRBD1
V: TRBV19
CDR3: CASTQEGADRRGYTF
DNA: TGTGCCAGTACCCAAGAGGGGGCAGACCGGAGGGGCTACACCTTC

size: .
J: TRBJ2-7
D: TRBD1
V: TRBV19
CDR3: CASKETGTYEQYF
DNA: TGTGCCAGTAAAGAGACAGGGACCTACGAGCAGTACTTC

size: .
J: TRBJ1-1
D: TRBD1
V: TRBV5-1
CDR3: CASSSGGGFGNTEAFF
DNA: TGCGCCAGCAGCTCGGGAGGGGGCTTTGGGAACACTGAAGCTTTCTTT

size: .
J: TRBJ1-5
D: .
V: TRBV12-5
CDR3: CASGLGGGQPQHF
DNA: TGTGCTAGTGGTTTGGGGGGGGGCCAGCCCCAGCATTTT

size: .
J: TRBJ1-2
D: .
V: TRBV27
CDR3: CASSPYNRDTRAGYTF
DNA: TGTGCCAGCAGTCCCTACAATAGGGACACCAGAGCGGGCTACACCTTC

size: .
J: TRBJ2-1
D: TRBD1
V: TRBV6-4
CDR3: CASSRGTGVYNEQFF
DNA: TGTGCCAGCAGTCGCGGGACAGGGGTCTACAATGAGCAGTTCTTC

size: once
J: TRBJ2-6
D: .
V: TRBV5-8
CDR3: CASSGYSSGANVLTF
DNA: TGTGCCAGCAGCGGGTACAGCTCTGGGGCCAACGTCCTGACTTTC

size: .
J: TRBJ2-1
D: .
V: TRBV6-1
CDR3: CASSGPASYNEQFF
DNA: TGTGCCAGCAGTGGGCCAGCGTCCTACAATGAGCAGTTCTTC

size: .
J: TRBJ1-4
D: .
V: TRBV19
CDR3: CASSQGPNEKLFF
DNA: TGTGCCAGTAGTCAGGGCCCTAATGAAAAACTGTTTTTT

size: .
J: TRBJ2-5
D: .
V: TRBV6-5
CDR3: CASSYAIQETQYF
DNA: TGTGCCAGCAGTTATGCGATTCAAGAGACCCAGTACTTC

size: .
J: TRBJ1-6
D: .
V: TRBV6-6
CDR3: CATQPGGNNSPLHF
DNA: TGTGCCACTCAACCCGGGGGGAATAATTCACCCCTCCACTTT

size: .
J: TRBJ2-2
D: .
V: TRBV14
CDR3: CASSQRGFYTGELFF
DNA: TGTGCCAGCAGCCAAAGAGGGTTCTACACCGGGGAGCTGTTTTTT

size: once
J: TRBJ2-2
D: TRBD2
V: TRBV29-1
CDR3: CSAGRGANTGELFF
DNA: TGCAGCGCCGGGCGGGGGGCGAACACCGGGGAGCTGTTTTTT

size: .
J: TRBJ1-1
D: .
V: TRBV30
CDR3: CAWKNGTPKGAEAFF
DNA: TGTGCCTGGAAGAATGGGACCCCGAAGGGGGCTGAAGCTTTCTTT

size: .
J: TRBJ2-7
D: .
V: TRBV15
CDR3: CATSSGQNYEQYF
DNA: TGTGCCACCAGCAGCGGACAGAACTACGAGCAGTACTTC

size: .
J: TRBJ2-7
D: .
V: TRBV7-6
CDR3: CASSVGGSYEQYF
DNA: TGTGCCAGCAGCGTTGGGGGCTCCTACGAGCAGTACTTC

size: .
J: TRBJ1-2
D: TRBD1
V: TRBV30
CDR3: CAWDRGPNYGYTF
DNA: TGTGCCTGGGACAGGGGGCCTAACTATGGCTACACCTTC

size: .
J: TRBJ2-7
D: TRBD2
V: TRBV18
CDR3: CASSPSGAGEQYF
DNA: TGTGCCAGCTCACCTAGCGGGGCCGGGGAGCAGTACTTC

size: .
J: TRBJ1-2
D: .
V: TRBV5-1
CDR3: CASSRMEGRDGYTF
DNA: TGCGCCAGCAGCCGCATGGAAGGGCGGGACGGCTACACCTTC

size: .
J: TRBJ1-2
D: TRBD1
V: TRBV4-2
CDR3: CASSQSGQGIDGYTF
DNA: TGTGCCAGCAGCCAATCAGGACAGGGAATAGACGGCTACACCTTC

size: .
J: TRBJ1-5
D: TRBD1
V: TRBV29-1
CDR3: CSVGTGGNQPQHF
DNA: TGCAGCGTCGGGACAGGAGGGAATCAGCCCCAGCATTTT

size: once
J: TRBJ2-7
D: TRBD2
V: TRBV5-4
CDR3: CASSEPGLAAYEQYF
DNA: TGTGCCAGCAGCGAACCGGGACTAGCGGCCTACGAGCAGTACTTC

size: .
J: TRBJ1-2
D: .
V: TRBV7-9
CDR3: CASSRGASGDGYTF
DNA: TGTGCCAGCAGCCGGGGGGCATCGGGCGATGGCTACACCTTC

size: .
J: TRBJ1-1
D: .
V: TRBV30
CDR3: CAWSGQAGTEAFF
DNA: TGTGCCTGGAGTGGTCAGGCTGGCACTGAAGCTTTCTTT

size: medium-sized
J: TRBJ1-6
D: .
V: TRBV6-5
CDR3: CASCRSYNSPLHF
DNA: TGTGCCAGCTGCCGGTCCTATAATTCACCCCTCCACTTT

size: once
J: TRBJ1-6
D: .
V: TRBV4-2
CDR3: CASSPTTDSPLHF
DNA: TGTGCCAGCAGTCCAACAACAGATTCACCCCTCCACTTT

size: .
J: TRBJ2-7
D: TRBD2
V: TRBV30
CDR3: CAWSVRGRIRLAHEQYF
DNA: TGTGCCTGGAGTGTACGTGGCAGGATAAGACTAGCTCACGAGCAGTACTTC

size: .
J: TRBJ2-2
D: TRBD1
V: TRBV5-4
CDR3: CASSLGAGGLNTGELFF
DNA: TGTGCCAGCAGCTTGGGGGCAGGGGGATTGAACACCGGGGAGCTGTTTTTT

size: .
J: TRBJ2-1
D: TRBD1
V: TRBV27
CDR3: CASRTGGSYNEQFF
DNA: TGTGCCAGCAGGACAGGGGGCTCCTACAATGAGCAGTTCTTC

size: .
J: TRBJ2-7
D: .
V: TRBV21-1
CDR3: CASRKRDTSYEQYF
DNA: TGTGCCAGCAGGAAGCGGGACACGTCCTACGAGCAGTACTTC